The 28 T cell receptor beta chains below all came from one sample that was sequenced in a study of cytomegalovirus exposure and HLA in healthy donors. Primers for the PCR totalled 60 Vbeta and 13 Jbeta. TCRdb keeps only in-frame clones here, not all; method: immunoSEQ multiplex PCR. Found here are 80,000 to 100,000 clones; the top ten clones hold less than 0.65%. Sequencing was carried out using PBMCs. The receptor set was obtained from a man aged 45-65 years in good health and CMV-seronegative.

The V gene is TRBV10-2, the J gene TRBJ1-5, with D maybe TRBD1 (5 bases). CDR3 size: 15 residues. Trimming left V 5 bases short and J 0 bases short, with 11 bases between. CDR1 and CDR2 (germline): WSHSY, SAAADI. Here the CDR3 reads CASSYDSNSNQPQHF. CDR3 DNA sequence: TGCGCCAGCAGTTACGACAGTAATAGCAATCAGCCCCAGCATTTT.

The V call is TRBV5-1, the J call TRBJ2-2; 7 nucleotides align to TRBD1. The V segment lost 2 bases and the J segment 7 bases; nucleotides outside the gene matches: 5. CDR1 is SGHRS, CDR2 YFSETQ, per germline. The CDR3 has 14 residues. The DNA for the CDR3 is TGCGCCAGCAGCTTACAGGGGATGAACGGGGAGCTGTTTTTT. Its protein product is CASSLQGMNGELFF.

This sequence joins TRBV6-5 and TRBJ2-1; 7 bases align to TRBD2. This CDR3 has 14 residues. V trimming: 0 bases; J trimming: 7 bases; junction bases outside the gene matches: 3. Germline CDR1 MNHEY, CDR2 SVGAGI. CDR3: CASSYSWTRNEQFF. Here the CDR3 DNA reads TGTGCCAGCAGTTACTCATGGACTAGGAATGAGCAGTTCTTC.

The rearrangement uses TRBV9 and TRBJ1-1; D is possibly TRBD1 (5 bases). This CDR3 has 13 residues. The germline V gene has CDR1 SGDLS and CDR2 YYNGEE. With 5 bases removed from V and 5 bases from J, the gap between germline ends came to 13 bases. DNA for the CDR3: TGTGCCAGCAGGGGTGCCGGGGGGACTGAAGCTTTCTTT. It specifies CASRGAGGTEAFF.

The CDR3 coding sequence is TGCGCCAGCAGCTTCCGGGACATGAATGAAAAACTGTTTTTT. Translating gives CASSFRDMNEKLFF. This rearrangement joins TRBV5-1 to TRBJ1-4; the D gene is possibly TRBD1 (6 bases). This CDR3 region has 14 residues. V shed 2 bases and J shed 5 bases, with 10 bases lying between them. Looked up from germline, CDR1 is SGHRS and CDR2 is YFSETQ.

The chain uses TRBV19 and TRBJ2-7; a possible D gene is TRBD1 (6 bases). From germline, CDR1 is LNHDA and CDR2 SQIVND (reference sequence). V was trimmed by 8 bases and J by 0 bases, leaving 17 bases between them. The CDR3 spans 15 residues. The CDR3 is CASGTVGQSSYEQYF. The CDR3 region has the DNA TGTGCCAGTGGTACGGTAGGACAGAGCTCCTACGAGCAGTACTTC.

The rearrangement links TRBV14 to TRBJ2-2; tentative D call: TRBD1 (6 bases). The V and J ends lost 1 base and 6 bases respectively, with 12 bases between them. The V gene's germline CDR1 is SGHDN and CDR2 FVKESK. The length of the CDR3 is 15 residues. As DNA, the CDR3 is TGTGCCAGCAGCCAAGTCACAGGGCGGGCCGGGGAGCTGTTTTTT. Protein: CASSQVTGRAGELFF.

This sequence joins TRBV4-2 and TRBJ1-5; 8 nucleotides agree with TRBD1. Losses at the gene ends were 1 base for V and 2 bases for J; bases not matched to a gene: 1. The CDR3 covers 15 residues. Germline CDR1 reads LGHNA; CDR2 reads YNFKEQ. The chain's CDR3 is CASSQATGGNQPQHF. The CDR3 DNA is TGTGCCAGCAGCCAAGCGACAGGGGGCAATCAGCCCCAGCATTTT.

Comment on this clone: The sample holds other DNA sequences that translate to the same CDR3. The CDR3 loop is CASSWSVGTGELFF. CDR3 coding DNA: TGTGCCAGCAGTTGGAGCGTAGGCACTGGGGAGCTGTTTTTT. This chain joins TRBV27 and TRBJ2-2; D ambiguous. Trimming pared 4 bases from V and 8 bases from J, leaving 14 bases between. Germline V gene sequence: CDR1 MNHEY, CDR2 SMNVEV (reference sequence). There are 14 residues in the CDR3.

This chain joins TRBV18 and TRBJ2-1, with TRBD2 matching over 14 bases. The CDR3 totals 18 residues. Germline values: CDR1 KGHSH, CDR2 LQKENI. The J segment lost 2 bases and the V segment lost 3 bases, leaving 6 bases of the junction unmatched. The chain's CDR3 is CASSPKTSGGAAYNEQFF. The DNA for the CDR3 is TGTGCCAGCTCACCCAAGACTAGCGGGGGGGCCGCCTACAATGAGCAGTTCTTC.

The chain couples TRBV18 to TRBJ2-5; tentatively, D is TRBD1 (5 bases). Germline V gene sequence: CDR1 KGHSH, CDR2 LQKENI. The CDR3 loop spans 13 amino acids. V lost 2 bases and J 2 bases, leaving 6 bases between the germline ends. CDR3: CASSPRGQETQYF. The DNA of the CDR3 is TGTGCCAGCTCACCAAGGGGTCAAGAGACCCAGTACTTC.

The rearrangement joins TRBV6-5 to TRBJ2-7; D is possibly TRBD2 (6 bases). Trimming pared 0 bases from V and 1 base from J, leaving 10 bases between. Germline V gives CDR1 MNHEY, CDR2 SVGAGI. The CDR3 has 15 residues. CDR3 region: CASSYSTAGSYEQYF. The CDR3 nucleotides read TGTGCCAGCAGTTACTCGACTGCGGGGTCCTACGAGCAGTACTTC.

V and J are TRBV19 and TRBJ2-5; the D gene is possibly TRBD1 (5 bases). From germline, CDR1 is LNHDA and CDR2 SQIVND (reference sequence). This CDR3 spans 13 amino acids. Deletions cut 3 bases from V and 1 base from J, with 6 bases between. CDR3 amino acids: CASSMGLQETQYF. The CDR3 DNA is TGTGCCAGTAGTATGGGGCTCCAAGAGACCCAGTACTTC.

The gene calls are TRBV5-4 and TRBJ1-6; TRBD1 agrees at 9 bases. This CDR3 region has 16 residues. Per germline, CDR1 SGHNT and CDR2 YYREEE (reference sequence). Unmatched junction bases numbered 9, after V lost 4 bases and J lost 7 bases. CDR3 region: CASSGGQGRWNSPLHF. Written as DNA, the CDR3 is TGTGCCAGCAGCGGTGGACAGGGGCGGTGGAATTCACCCCTCCACTTT.

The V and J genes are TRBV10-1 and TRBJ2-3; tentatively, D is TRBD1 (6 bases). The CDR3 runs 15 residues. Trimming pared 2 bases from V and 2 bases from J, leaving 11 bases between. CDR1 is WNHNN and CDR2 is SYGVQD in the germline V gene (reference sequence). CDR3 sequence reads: CASSELYRATDTQYF. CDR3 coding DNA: TGCGCCAGCAGTGAGCTTTACAGGGCCACAGATACGCAGTATTTT.

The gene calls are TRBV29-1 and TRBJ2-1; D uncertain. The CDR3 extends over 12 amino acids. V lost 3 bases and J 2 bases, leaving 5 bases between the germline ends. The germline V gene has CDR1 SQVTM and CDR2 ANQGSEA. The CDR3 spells CSVEGTYNEQFF. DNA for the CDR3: TGCAGCGTTGAGGGCACCTACAATGAGCAGTTCTTC.

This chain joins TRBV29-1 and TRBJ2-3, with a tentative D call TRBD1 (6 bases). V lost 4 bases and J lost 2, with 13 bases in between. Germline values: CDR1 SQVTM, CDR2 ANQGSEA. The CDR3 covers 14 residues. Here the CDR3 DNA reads TGCAGCGTTGCCAGGGGACATACCACAGATACGCAGTATTTT. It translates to CSVARGHTTDTQYF.

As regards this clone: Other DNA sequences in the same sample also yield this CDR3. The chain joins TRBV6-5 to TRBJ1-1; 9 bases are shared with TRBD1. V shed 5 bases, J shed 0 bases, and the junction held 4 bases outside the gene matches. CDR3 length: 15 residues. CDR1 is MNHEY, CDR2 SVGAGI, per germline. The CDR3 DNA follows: TGTGCCAGCAGTCCCCGGGACAGGGTGAACACTGAAGCTTTCTTT. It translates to CASSPRDRVNTEAFF.

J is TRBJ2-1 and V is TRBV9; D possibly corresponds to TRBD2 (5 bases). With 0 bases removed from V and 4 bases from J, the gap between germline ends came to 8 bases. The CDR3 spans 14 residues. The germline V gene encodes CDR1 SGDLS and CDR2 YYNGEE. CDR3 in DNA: TGTGCCAGCAGCGTAGATACGGGGTACAATGAGCAGTTCTTC. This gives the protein CASSVDTGYNEQFF. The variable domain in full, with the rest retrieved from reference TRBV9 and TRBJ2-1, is DSGVTQTPKHLITATGQRVTLRCSPRSGDLSVYWYQQSLDQGLQFLIQYYNGEERAKGNILERFSAQQFPDLHSELNLSSLELGDSALYFCASSVDTGYNEQFFGPGTRLTVL.

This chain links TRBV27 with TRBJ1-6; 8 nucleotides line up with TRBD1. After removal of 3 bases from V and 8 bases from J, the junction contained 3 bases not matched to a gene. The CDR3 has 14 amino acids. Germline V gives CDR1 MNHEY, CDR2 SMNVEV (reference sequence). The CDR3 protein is CASSFDRGYSPLHF. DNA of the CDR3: TGTGCCAGCAGTTTTGACAGGGGTTATTCACCCCTCCACTTT.

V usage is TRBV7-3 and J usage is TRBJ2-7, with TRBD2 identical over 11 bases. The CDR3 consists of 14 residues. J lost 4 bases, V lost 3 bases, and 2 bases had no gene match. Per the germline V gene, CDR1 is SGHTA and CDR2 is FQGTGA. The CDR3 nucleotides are TGTGCCAGCAGCTTTAGCGGGGGGGAATACGAGCAGTACTTC. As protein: CASSFSGGEYEQYF.

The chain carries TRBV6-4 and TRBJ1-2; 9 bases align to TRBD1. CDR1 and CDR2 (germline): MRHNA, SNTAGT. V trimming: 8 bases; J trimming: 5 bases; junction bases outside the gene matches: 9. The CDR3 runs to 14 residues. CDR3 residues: CASSRTGERYGYTF. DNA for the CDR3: TGTGCCAGCTCCCGGACAGGGGAGAGGTATGGCTACACCTTC.

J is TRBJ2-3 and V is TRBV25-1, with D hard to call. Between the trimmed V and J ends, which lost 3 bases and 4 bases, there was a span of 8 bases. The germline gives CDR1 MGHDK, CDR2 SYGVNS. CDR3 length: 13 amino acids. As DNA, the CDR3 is TGTGCCAGCAGTGACTCTAGAGCAGATACGCAGTATTTT. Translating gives CASSDSRADTQYF.

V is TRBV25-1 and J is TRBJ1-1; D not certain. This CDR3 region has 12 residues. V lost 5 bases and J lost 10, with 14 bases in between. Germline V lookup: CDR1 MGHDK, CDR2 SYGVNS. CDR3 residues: CASSNSQRRAFF. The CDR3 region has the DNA TGTGCCAGCAGTAATAGTCAGCGTAGAGCTTTCTTT.

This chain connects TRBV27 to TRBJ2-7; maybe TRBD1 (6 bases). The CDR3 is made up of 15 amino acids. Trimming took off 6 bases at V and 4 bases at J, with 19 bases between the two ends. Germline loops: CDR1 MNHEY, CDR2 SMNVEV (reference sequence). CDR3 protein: CASRLAGPGVYEQYF. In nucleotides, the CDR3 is TGTGCCAGCAGATTGGCCGGGCCAGGGGTTTACGAGCAGTACTTC.

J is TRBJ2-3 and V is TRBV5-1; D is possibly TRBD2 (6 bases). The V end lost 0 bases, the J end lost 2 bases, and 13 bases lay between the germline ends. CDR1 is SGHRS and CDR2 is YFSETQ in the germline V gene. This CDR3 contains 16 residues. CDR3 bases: TGCGCCAGCAGCTTGGAGCCGGGAGCGCCCACAGATACGCAGTATTTT. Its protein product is CASSLEPGAPTDTQYF.

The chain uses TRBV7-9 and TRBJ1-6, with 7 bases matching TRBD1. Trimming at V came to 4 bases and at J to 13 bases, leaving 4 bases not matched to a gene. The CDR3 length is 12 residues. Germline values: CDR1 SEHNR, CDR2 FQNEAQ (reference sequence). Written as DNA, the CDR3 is TGTGCCAGCAGCTCCACAGGGGACCCCCTCCACTTT. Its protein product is CASSSTGDPLHF.

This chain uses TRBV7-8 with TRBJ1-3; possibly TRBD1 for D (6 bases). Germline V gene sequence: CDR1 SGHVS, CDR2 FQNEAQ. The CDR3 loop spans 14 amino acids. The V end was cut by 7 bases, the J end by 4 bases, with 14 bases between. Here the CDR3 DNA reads TGTGCCAGCACCAGCGGACAGCCGGGAAACACCATATATTTT. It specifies CASTSGQPGNTIYF. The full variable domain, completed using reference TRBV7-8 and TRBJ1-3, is GAGVSQSPRYKVAKRGQDVALRCDPISGHVSLFWYQQALGQGPEFLTYFQNEAQLDKSGLPSDRFFAERPEGSVSTLKIQRTQQEDSAVYLCASTSGQPGNTIYFGEGSWLTVV.